This TCR beta chain was identified during a study of blood T cell repertoires in COVID-19. On the study more broadly: Material from acute and convalescent COVID-19 was sourced from the United States, Italy and Spain. T cells, B-cell-depleted T cells, or PBMCs provided the cDNA or gDNA that served as material.

Per the authors' pipeline: Reference gene primers were amplified, and this amplification served to estimate nucleated cell counts. Measured with immunoSEQ multiplex PCR; TCRdb has only the in-frame clones, and not every one. V, J and clone size derive from that table, while D and trimming were established from the DNA sequence. The sample has about 200,000 clones, roughly 80% seen once. The CDR3 runs to 14 residues. Germline trimming cut 4 bases from V and 1 base from J; bases unmatched to any gene: 3. Per the germline V gene, CDR1 is SEHNR and CDR2 is FQNEAQ (reference sequence). The sequence was collected from an older woman with acute or convalescent COVID-19. Sequencing was performed on peripheral blood. This rearrangement joins TRBV7-9 to TRBJ2-5, with 7 bases that match TRBD1. The DNA of the CDR3 is TGTGCCAGCAGCTCGAGGGACAGCCAAGAGACCCAGTACTTC. The encoded protein is CASSSRDSQETQYF.